This TCR beta chain was captured in a study of cytomegalovirus exposure and HLA in healthy donors. Trimming stripped 3 bases from V and 5 bases from J, with 5 bases between. Germline CDR1 is MGHRA and CDR2 is YSYEKL. This CDR3 spans 12 amino acids. Concerning this clone: What it binds is unknown.

Study conclusions and caveats: Being indistinguishable, some V segments were excluded, TRBV6-2 and TRBV6-3 among them. Earlier analysis yielded a pattern in which most TCR beta V segments were productive about 90% or about 30% of the time. Later genetic work tied a missense DCLRE1C variant to beta-chain V and J trimming.

This PCR relied on a set of 60 Vbeta primers and 13 Jbeta primers. Profiled with immunoSEQ multiplex PCR; TCRdb holds only in-frame clones, not every one. Among about 160,000 clones listed, approximately 77% were seen once. Healthy individuals who donated bone marrow served as the donors. The receptor comes from a man aged 45 to 65 in good health and CMV-seropositive. The rearrangement links TRBV4-1 to TRBJ2-1; D is unclear. Material: PBMCs. The CDR3 region is CASSHSNNEQFF. The CDR3 DNA follows: TGCGCCAGCAGCCACTCTAACAATGAGCAGTTCTTC.